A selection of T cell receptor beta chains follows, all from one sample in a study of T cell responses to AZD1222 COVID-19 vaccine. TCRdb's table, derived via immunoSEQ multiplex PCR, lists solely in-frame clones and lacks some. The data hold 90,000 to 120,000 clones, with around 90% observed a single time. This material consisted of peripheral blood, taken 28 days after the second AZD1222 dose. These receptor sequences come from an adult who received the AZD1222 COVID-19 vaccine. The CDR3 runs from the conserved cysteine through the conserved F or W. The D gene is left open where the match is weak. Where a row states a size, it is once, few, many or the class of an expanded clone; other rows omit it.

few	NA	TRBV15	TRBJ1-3	CATSREKFGNTIYF	TGTGCCACCAGCAGAGAGAAGTTTGGAAACACCATATATTTT
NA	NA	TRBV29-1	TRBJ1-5	CSVATETGNQPQHF	TGCAGCGTTGCGACAGAGACGGGTAATCAGCCCCAGCATTTT
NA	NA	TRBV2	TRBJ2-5	CASSGKTQYF	TGTGCCAGCAGTGGAAAGACCCAGTACTTC
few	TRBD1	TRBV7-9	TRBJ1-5	CASSLASGTGGSQPQHF	TGTGCCAGCAGCTTAGCGAGCGGGACAGGGGGCAGTCAGCCCCAGCATTTT
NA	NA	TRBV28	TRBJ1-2	CASSKGKQGLWGGYTF	TGTGCCAGCAGTAAGGGAAAACAGGGACTGTGGGGCGGCTACACCTTC
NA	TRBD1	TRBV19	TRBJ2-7	CASSKKGQSYEQYF	TGTGCCAGTAGTAAAAAGGGACAGAGCTACGAGCAGTACTTC
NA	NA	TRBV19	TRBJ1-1	CASSENRHTEAFF	TGTGCCAGTAGTGAGAACAGACACACTGAAGCTTTCTTT
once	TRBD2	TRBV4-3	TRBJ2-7	CASSRAGASYEQYF	TGCGCCAGCAGCAGGGCGGGAGCCTCCTACGAGCAGTACTTC
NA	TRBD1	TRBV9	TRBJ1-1	CASRRIGTGGKTEAFF	TGTGCCAGCAGGAGGATAGGGACAGGGGGAAAAACTGAAGCTTTCTTT
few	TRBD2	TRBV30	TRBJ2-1	CAWRDSGSYNEQFF	TGTGCCTGGAGAGATAGCGGGAGCTACAATGAGCAGTTCTTC
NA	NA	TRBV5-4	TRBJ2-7	CASSGGAHEQYF	TGTGCCAGTAGTGGGGGGGCCCACGAGCAGTACTTC
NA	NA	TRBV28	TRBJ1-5	CASSLTGGQGNQPQHF	TGTGCCAGCAGTCTAACCGGGGGTCAGGGGAATCAGCCCCAGCATTTT
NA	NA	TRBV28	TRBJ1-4	CASTPQSFNEKLFF	TGTGCCAGCACCCCCCAGAGTTTTAATGAAAAACTGTTTTTT
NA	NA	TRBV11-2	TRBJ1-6	CASSLSGHQNSPLHF	TGTGCCAGCAGCTTATCGGGACATCAAAATTCACCCCTCCACTTT
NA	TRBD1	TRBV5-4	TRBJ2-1	CASSFRQGHEQFF	TGTGCCAGCAGCTTTCGACAGGGGCATGAGCAGTTCTTC
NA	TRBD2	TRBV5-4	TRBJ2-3	CASSLASGRVADTQYF	TGTGCCAGCAGCTTGGCCAGCGGGAGGGTAGCAGATACGCAGTATTTT
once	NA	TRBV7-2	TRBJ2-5	CASSLQETQYF	TGTGCCAGCAGCTTACAGGAGACCCAGTACTTC
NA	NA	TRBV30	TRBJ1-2	CAWSEPGFEGYTF	TGTGCCTGGAGCGAACCGGGGTTCGAGGGCTACACCTTC
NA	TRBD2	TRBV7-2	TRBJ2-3	CASSPRTSGTRDTQYF	TGTGCCAGCAGCCCAAGAACTAGCGGGACCAGAGATACGCAGTATTTT
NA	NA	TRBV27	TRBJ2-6	CASSLYSGANVLTF	TGTGCCAGCAGTTTATACTCTGGGGCCAACGTCCTGACTTTC
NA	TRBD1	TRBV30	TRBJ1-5	CAWAGTGGRQPQHF	TGTGCCTGGGCCGGGACAGGGGGACGTCAGCCCCAGCATTTT
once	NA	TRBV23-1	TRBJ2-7	CASLRRGHSYEQYF	TGCGCCAGCCTCAGGCGGGGACACTCCTACGAGCAGTACTTC
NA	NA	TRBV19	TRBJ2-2	CASSIGVPGELFF	TGTGCCAGTAGTATTGGGGTACCCGGGGAGCTGTTTTTT
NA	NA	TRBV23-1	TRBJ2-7	CASSQIGVKTTGRLSF	TGCGCCAGCAGTCAAATTGGAGTGAAGACGACAGGACGGTTGAGCTTC
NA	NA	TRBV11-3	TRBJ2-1	CASSLRSSYNEQFF	TGTGCCAGCAGCTTACGGAGCTCCTACAATGAGCAGTTCTTC
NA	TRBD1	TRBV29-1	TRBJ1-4	CSVAVDRATNEKLFF	TGCAGCGTAGCCGTAGACAGGGCAACTAATGAAAAACTGTTTTTT
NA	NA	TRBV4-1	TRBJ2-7	CASTPGAGEGYEQYF	TGCGCCAGCACACCGGGGGCGGGAGAAGGCTACGAGCAGTACTTC